Following are 8 T cell receptor beta chains from one sample sequenced in a study of radiation and T cells in renal cell carcinoma (dated by TCRdb to the early 2020s). The sample's time point label is to be understood as: blood 2 weeks post-SBRT. In light of the paper, this sample's treatment or condition label describes: 15 Gy SBRT to primary tumor, nephrectomy 4 weeks later. Library creation used the immunoSEQ multiplex PCR assay. What TCRdb holds here is the immuneACCESS table cut down to in-frame rearrangements. Part of the clones is not present; checked against another copy, under half of the missing clones reflect an unresolved V gene, and the others are unexplained. For this sample the table gives roughly 120,000 clones, of which roughly four fifths were detected only once. 1.9% of the sample goes to the ten largest clones. Sequencing used blood, obtained from a patient whose treatment included radiotherapy and nephrectomy. These receptors were obtained from a woman aged 60 to 75 with renal cell carcinoma.

This clone was found once. The chain couples TRBV6-5 to TRBJ2-7; TRBD1 matches at 9 bases. Germline lookup yields CDR1 MNHEY and CDR2 SVGAGI. This CDR3 has 12 amino acids. After removal of 5 bases from V and 5 bases from J, the junction contained 1 base not matched to a gene. This CDR3 is CASSDRGNEQYF. DNA of the CDR3: TGTGCCAGCAGTGACAGGGGGAACGAGCAGTACTTC.

About this clone itself: The same CDR3 is also encoded by other DNA sequences in this sample. The gene calls are TRBV9 and TRBJ2-1; D ambiguous. Germline values: CDR1 SGDLS, CDR2 YYNGEE. This CDR3 has 12 amino acids. Trimming took 3 bases from V and 6 from J, leaving 7 bases between them. DNA for the CDR3: TGTGCCAGCAGCGCCAACCTCAATGAGCAGTTCTTC. It encodes CASSANLNEQFF.

This rearrangement joins TRBV2 to TRBJ2-5; D could derive from TRBD1 or TRBD2 (5 bases each). The CDR3 contains 14 residues. Germline loops: CDR1 SNHLY, CDR2 FYNNEI. Trimming removed 3 bases at V and 4 bases at J, with 12 bases between. The CDR3 DNA follows: TGTGCCAGCAGTGAGAGGGGAAAACCAGAGACCCAGTACTTC. Amino acid sequence: CASSERGKPETQYF.

The chain links TRBV4-2 to TRBJ2-3, with 12 bases fitting TRBD2. CDR3 length: 16 residues. Unmatched junction bases numbered 7, after V lost 4 bases and J lost 5 bases. CDR1 and CDR2 from the germline V gene are LGHNA and YNFKEQ. In nucleotides, the CDR3 is TGTGCCAGCAGCCGGACACTAGCGGGAGGATTAGATACGCAGTATTTT. Translation: CASSRTLAGGLDTQYF.

This clone was seen only a few times. This chain uses TRBV7-9 with TRBJ1-2; D is perhaps TRBD1 (5 bases). Germline values: CDR1 SEHNR, CDR2 FQNEAQ (reference sequence). V lost 4 bases and J 4 bases, leaving 16 bases between the germline ends. The CDR3 spans 15 residues. The CDR3, as DNA: TGTGCCAGCAGCTCCGCCCCCGGGGGGGTCTATGGCTACACCTTC. It is translated as CASSSAPGGVYGYTF. The complete variable domain, with remaining parts taken from reference TRBV7-9 and TRBJ1-2, reads DTGVSQNPRHKITKRGQNVTFRCDPISEHNRLYWYRQTLGQGPEFLTYFQNEAQLEKSRLLSDRFSAERPKGSFSTLEIQRTEQGDSAMYLCASSSAPGGVYGYTFGSGTRLTVV.

The rearrangement joins TRBV6-6 to TRBJ1-2; no clear D gene. From germline, CDR1 is MNHNY and CDR2 SVGAGI (reference sequence). CDR3 length equals 13 residues. V lost 4 bases and J 2 bases, leaving 8 bases between the germline ends. For the CDR3, the DNA is TGTGCCAGCAGTTCGGCCGGGAACTATGGCTACACCTTC. It yields the protein CASSSAGNYGYTF.

Details on this clone: This sample also contains other DNA sequences that code for the same CDR3. This chain joins TRBV9 and TRBJ2-7, with TRBD1 matching 9 bases. Germline CDR1 SGDLS, CDR2 YYNGEE. With V trimmed by 0 bases and J by 5 bases, 6 bases remained unmatched. The CDR3 is made up of 15 amino acids. DNA of the CDR3: TGTGCCAGCAGCGTAGTTGGACAGGGGATGGACGAGCAGTACTTC. This encodes CASSVVGQGMDEQYF.

The chain employs TRBV29-1 and TRBJ1-2; no clear D. V was cut by 5 bases and J by 4 bases, with 14 bases left in between. The CDR3 is 13 residues long. Germline V gene data show CDR1 as SQVTM and CDR2 as ANQGSEA. CDR3 bases: TGCAGCGTTCCTCGCCCGGGTCCCTATGGCTACACCTTC. It translates to CSVPRPGPYGYTF.